This T cell receptor (beta chain) came from a study of blood T cells in healthy people across ages. The study, taken as a whole, reports: Long-lived and aged donors differed, with more naive CD4+ cells and higher diversity in the long-lived. With age, beta diversity per million T cells declined roughly linearly, significantly by 35 to 40.

CDR3 length equals 15 residues. Per germline, CDR1 LNHDA and CDR2 SQIVND (reference sequence). The J segment lost 3 bases and the V segment lost 0 bases, leaving 2 bases of the junction unmatched. Donors gave 8 to 10 milliliters of peripheral blood apiece. PCR was performed a second time for roughly 7 to 12 cycles using a sample-barcoded 5' primer and a J-beta primer mix. A single record per CDR3 protein comes from TCRdb applying MiXCR to the 5' RACE reads. The table has some 800,000 distinct CDR3 sequences, under 45% seen once. Remarks on this clonotype: What it binds is unknown.

The sequencing input was blood. V is TRBV19 and J is TRBJ1-1; TRBD1 matches at 9 bases. The sequence was obtained from a man aged 55-75 years in good health. CDR3 residues: CASSIDWTGDTEAFF. DNA for the CDR3: TGTGCCAGTAGTATAGATTGGACAGGGGACACTGAAGCTTTCTTT.